Listed here are 27 T cell receptor beta chains from one sample, sequenced in a study of CD8+ T cells in alopecia areata. Sequencing relied on a cDNA template that was reverse transcribed from extracted RNA. Clones were sequenced by immunoSEQ multiplex PCR, and TCRdb holds only the in-frame ones, with some missing. This sample has roughly 190,000 clones, with roughly 60% found just once. Noted treatment: oral pan-JAK inhibitor, 5-10 mg twice daily. Sample: CD4+ T cells sorted from blood, taken at week 24, from a patient treated with tofacitinib. These receptors originate from a human donor with alopecia areata.

The chain carries TRBV27 and TRBJ1-1; 10 positions match TRBD1. The germline gives CDR1 MNHEY, CDR2 SMNVEV (reference sequence). The CDR3 is made up of 16 amino acids. V was clipped by 2 bases and J by 1 base; unmatched bases: 4. The CDR3 DNA follows: TGTGCCAGCAGTTTAAGAAGGGACAGGGGGAACACTGAAGCTTTCTTT. This gives the protein CASSLRRDRGNTEAFF.

This clone was counted a single time. This chain joins TRBV9 and TRBJ2-5; 7 positions agree with TRBD1. This CDR3 spans 14 amino acids. Germline loops: CDR1 SGDLS, CDR2 YYNGEE. Unmatched junction bases numbered 3, after V lost 3 bases and J lost 1 base. CDR3 region: CASSATGLQETQYF. The CDR3 coding sequence is TGTGCCAGCAGCGCGACAGGGCTCCAAGAGACCCAGTACTTC.

The chain couples TRBV30 to TRBJ2-3, with D uncertain. V shed 1 base and J shed 4 bases, with 12 bases lying between them. This CDR3 is built from 14 residues. Germline V gives CDR1 GTSNPN, CDR2 SVGIG (reference sequence). As DNA, the CDR3 is TGTGCCTGGAGTGAATCCATCCTAGCAGATACGCAGTATTTT. Amino acids: CAWSESILADTQYF.

CDR3 in DNA: TGCGCCAGCAGCTTGGTCGGCGGGGAAGAGACCCAGTACTTC. Its protein product is CASSLVGGEETQYF. The chain carries TRBV5-1 and TRBJ2-5, with D possibly TRBD2 on 6 matching bases. CDR3 size: 14 residues. V lost 0 bases to trimming and J lost 3 bases, with 9 bases between them. Germline V gene lookup returns CDR1 SGHRS and CDR2 YFSETQ. Filled out from reference TRBV5-1 and TRBJ2-5, the complete variable domain reads KAGVTQTPRYLIKTRGQQVTLSCSPISGHRSVSWYQQTPGQGLQFLFEYFSETQRNKGNFPGRFSGRQFSNSRSEMNVSTLELGDSALYLCASSLVGGEETQYFGPGTRLLVL.

This chain uses TRBV23-1 with TRBJ1-2; the D is unclear. TRBV23-1 is an ORF, and what it does is uncertain. The CDR3 runs 17 residues. Trimming cost V 1 base and J 4 bases, with 19 bases left between them. CDR3 loop: CASSQFPVGGSLYGYTF. The DNA for the CDR3 is TGCGCCAGCAGTCAATTCCCAGTTGGAGGATCCCTCTATGGCTACACCTTC.

This clone was counted a few times. This chain connects TRBV27 to TRBJ2-2; no definite D call. Deletions cut 0 bases from V and 9 bases from J, with 8 bases between. The CDR3 length is 13 residues. CDR1 and CDR2 (germline): MNHEY, SMNVEV (reference sequence). CDR3 sequence reads: CASSLSRGRELFF. CDR3 nucleotide sequence: TGTGCCAGCAGTTTATCAAGAGGACGGGAGCTGTTTTTT.

In its sample, this clone was seen a few times. The V call is TRBV19, the J call TRBJ1-1; no clear D gene. Germline V gene sequence: CDR1 LNHDA, CDR2 SQIVND (reference sequence). Trimming took 4 bases from V and 6 from J, leaving 15 bases between them. This CDR3 has 14 residues. The CDR3 coding sequence is TGTGCCAGTAGTACCCCCGACCTAGTGGCTGAAGCTTTCTTT. This sequence encodes CASSTPDLVAEAFF.

This clone was observed many times. The gene calls are TRBV7-2 and TRBJ1-2; TRBD1 might be the D (5 bases). Per germline, CDR1 SGHTA and CDR2 FQGNSA. Trimming cost V 2 bases and J 13 bases, with 14 bases left between them. The CDR3 contains 12 residues. This chain's CDR3 is CASSLSWQGLTF. In nucleotides, the CDR3 is TGTGCCAGCAGCTTAAGTTGGCAGGGCCTCACCTTC.

This clone was picked up one time. J is TRBJ2-2 and V is TRBV5-1; 10 bases agree with TRBD2. The CDR3 has 18 residues. Germline V gene data show CDR1 as SGHRS and CDR2 as YFSETQ. Germline trimming cut 0 bases from V and 2 bases from J; bases unmatched to any gene: 7. The CDR3 protein is CASSLVPSGGRNTGELFF. CDR3 coding DNA: TGCGCCAGCAGCTTGGTTCCTAGCGGGGGCCGAAACACCGGGGAGCTGTTTTTT.

This clone was counted between two and nine times. This rearrangement joins TRBV5-6 to TRBJ2-6; tentative D call: TRBD1 (5 bases). V was clipped by 3 bases and J by 2 bases, with 21 bases between them. Germline V gene sequence: CDR1 SGHDT, CDR2 YYEEEE. The CDR3 has 19 amino acids. As DNA, the CDR3 is TGTGCCAGCAGCTGGATGGTGGGGCCAGGGAACGCTGGGGCCAACGTCCTGACTTTC. Protein: CASSWMVGPGNAGANVLTF. The variable domain in full, with the rest retrieved from reference TRBV5-6 and TRBJ2-6, is DAGVTQSPTHLIKTRGQQVTLRCSPKSGHDTVSWYQQALGQGPQFIFQYYEEEERQRGNFPDRFSGHQFPNYSSELNVNALLLGDSALYLCASSWMVGPGNAGANVLTFGAGSRLTVL.

There are a few counts of this clone. The sample carries other DNA sequences with the same CDR3. J is TRBJ1-1 and V is TRBV29-1, with a weak D call TRBD1 (6 bases). Trimming removed 7 bases at V and 1 base at J, with 13 bases between. Per the germline V gene, CDR1 is SQVTM and CDR2 is ANQGSEA. The CDR3 is 13 residues long. Here the CDR3 DNA reads TGCAGCGCATCGGGACAACCGAACACTGAAGCTTTCTTT. Residues: CSASGQPNTEAFF.

A remark on this clone: At one end the junction does not follow the germline gene, possibly because of a read error. The sample carries other DNA sequences with the same CDR3. This sequence joins TRBV9 and TRBJ2-3; D is tentatively TRBD1 or TRBD2 (5 bases each). Germline CDR1 SGDLS, CDR2 YYNGEE. The CDR3 contains 13 residues. The CDR3 region is CASSVSGQDTQYF. In nucleotides, the CDR3 is TGCGCCAGCAGCGTCTCGGGGCAAGATACGCAGTATTTT.

The chain carries TRBV7-2 and TRBJ2-7, with 7 bases identical to TRBD1. The CDR3 is made up of 15 amino acids. V shed 5 bases and J 0 bases; nucleotides not matched to a gene: 7. Germline CDR1 reads SGHTA; CDR2 reads FQGNSA. CDR3 nucleotide sequence: TGTGCCAGCAGCACCGGACAGGTCCTCTCCTACGAGCAGTACTTC. It specifies CASSTGQVLSYEQYF.

The V and J genes are TRBV11-3 and TRBJ2-1; D is possibly TRBD2 (5 bases). The length of the CDR3 is 13 residues. The V gene lost 5 bases and the J gene lost 9 bases, with 14 bases spanning the gap. Germline V gene data show CDR1 as SGHNT and CDR2 as YENEEA. The CDR3 bases are TGTGCCAGCAGCCCTACTAGAGTGGGTGAGCAGTTCTTC. This encodes CASSPTRVGEQFF.

There are a few counts of this clone. CDR3 bases: TGCAGCGTTACGGGCCCCTATGGCTACACCTTC. The encoded protein is CSVTGPYGYTF. The gene calls are TRBV29-1 and TRBJ1-2, with D unclear. Germline values: CDR1 SQVTM, CDR2 ANQGSEA. Trimming cost V 5 bases and J 4 bases, with 8 bases left between them. The CDR3 is 11 residues long.

This clone was counted many times. The chain has TRBV5-1 and TRBJ2-5; a possible D gene is TRBD1 (6 bases). Trimming left V 9 bases short and J 5 bases short, with 14 bases between. Germline CDR1 reads SGHRS; CDR2 reads YFSETQ. The CDR3 is 12 amino acids. CDR3 loop: CAILQGPETQYF. The DNA for the CDR3 is TGCGCCATCCTACAGGGCCCGGAGACCCAGTACTTC.

The chain employs TRBV6-1 and TRBJ2-7; TRBD1 might be the D (5 bases). The CDR3 spans 11 residues. Per germline, CDR1 MNHNS and CDR2 SASEGT. Deletions cut 7 bases from V and 4 bases from J, with 8 bases between. The CDR3 reads CASNRLYEQYF. Here the CDR3 DNA reads TGTGCCAGCAACAGGCTGTACGAGCAGTACTTC.

The chain uses TRBV5-6 and TRBJ1-2; D gene unclear. The CDR3 runs to 12 residues. From germline, CDR1 is SGHDT and CDR2 YYEEEE. V was shortened by 4 bases and J by 8 bases, with 12 bases between the two germline ends. This chain's CDR3 is CASSGVWLGYTF. The CDR3 nucleotides read TGTGCCAGCAGCGGCGTGTGGTTAGGCTACACCTTC. The whole variable domain, remainder taken from reference TRBV5-6 and TRBJ1-2, is DAGVTQSPTHLIKTRGQQVTLRCSPKSGHDTVSWYQQALGQGPQFIFQYYEEEERQRGNFPDRFSGHQFPNYSSELNVNALLLGDSALYLCASSGVWLGYTFGSGTRLTVV.

This CDR3 reads CSVFGFTDTQYF. The DNA of the CDR3 is TGCAGCGTTTTTGGATTCACAGATACGCAGTATTTT. The rearrangement uses TRBV29-1 and TRBJ2-3; D ambiguous. Germline values: CDR1 SQVTM, CDR2 ANQGSEA. The V and J ends lost 5 bases and 2 bases respectively, with 8 bases between them. The CDR3 runs to 12 residues.

V and J are TRBV30 and TRBJ2-2, with D perhaps matching TRBD2 (5 bases). Trimming pared 5 bases from V and 6 bases from J, leaving 19 bases between. Germline assignment: CDR1 GTSNPN and CDR2 SVGIG (reference sequence). This CDR3 is 15 amino acids long. This CDR3 is CAWGLQKLASGELFF. The CDR3 coding sequence is TGTGCCTGGGGCCTCCAAAAGCTAGCTTCCGGGGAGCTGTTTTTT. Using reference TRBV30 and TRBJ2-2 for the parts outside the CDR3, the full variable domain is SQTIHQWPATLVQPVGSPLSLECTVEGTSNPNLYWYRQAAGRGLQLLFYSVGIGQISSEVPQNLSASRPQDRQFILSSKKLLLSDSGFYLCAWGLQKLASGELFFGEGSRLTVL.

Concerning this clone itself: This CDR3 is also generated by other DNA sequences in the sample. The chain uses TRBV29-1 and TRBJ1-1; TRBD1 matches at 10 bases. The V segment lost 5 bases and the J segment 5 bases; nucleotides outside the gene matches: 2. The germline V gene has CDR1 SQVTM and CDR2 ANQGSEA. The CDR3 contains 12 residues. CDR3 sequence: CSVRTGGTEAFF. CDR3 DNA sequence: TGCAGCGTTAGGACAGGGGGAACTGAAGCTTTCTTT.

Worth noting for this clone: In the same sample, other DNA sequences code for this CDR3. The V and J genes are TRBV19 and TRBJ2-2; D gene unclear. CDR1 LNHDA and CDR2 SQIVND come from the germline V gene (reference sequence). The CDR3 sequence is 13 residues long. V lost 3 bases to trimming and J lost 1 base, with 3 bases between them. Here the CDR3 reads CASSIGNTGELFF. In nucleotides, the CDR3 is TGTGCCAGTAGTATCGGGAACACCGGGGAGCTGTTTTTT.

The chain joins TRBV30 to TRBJ1-1; D is ambiguous. The CDR3 spans 13 residues. CDR1 and CDR2 from the germline V gene are GTSNPN and SVGIG (reference sequence). The V end was cut by 0 bases, the J end by 8 bases, with 13 bases between. In DNA form, the CDR3 reads TGTGCCTGGAGTGTAAGGTTGCCCGGCGAAGCTTTCTTT. Its translation is CAWSVRLPGEAFF.

The V and J genes are TRBV23-1 and TRBJ1-1; TRBD1 is a possible D gene (5 bases). TRBV23-1 carries the ORF label, with uncertain function. This CDR3 region has 13 residues. Trimming pared 4 bases from V and 4 bases from J, leaving 10 bases between. The CDR3 is CASSRRAGTEAFF. DNA for the CDR3: TGCGCCAGCAGTCGCAGGGCTGGCACTGAAGCTTTCTTT.

The chain combines TRBV7-2 with TRBJ2-2; 7 nucleotides align to TRBD1. In germline, CDR1 is SGHTA, CDR2 FQGNSA. V shed 4 bases and J 4 bases; nucleotides not matched to a gene: 6. The CDR3 runs 15 residues. CDR3 sequence (DNA): TGTGCCAGCAGCTCGGGACAGATATTCACCGGGGAGCTGTTTTTT. This encodes CASSSGQIFTGELFF. Complete variable domain (other parts from reference TRBV7-2 and TRBJ2-2): GAGVSQSPSNKVTEKGKDVELRCDPISGHTALYWYRQSLGQGLEFLIYFQGNSAPDKSGLPSDRFSAERTGGSVSTLTIQRTQQEDSAVYLCASSSGQIFTGELFFGEGSRLTVL.

The rearrangement joins TRBV4-3 to TRBJ2-4; maybe TRBD1 (6 bases). The V gene lost 2 bases and the J gene lost 4 bases, with 12 bases spanning the gap. Germline V lookup: CDR1 LGHNA, CDR2 YSLEER. The length of the CDR3 is 15 residues. The CDR3 here is CASSQTRDIKNIQYF. CDR3 DNA: TGCGCCAGCAGCCAAACTCGGGACATTAAAAACATTCAGTACTTC.

The chain carries TRBV29-1 and TRBJ2-4, with 13 positions matching TRBD2. Germline-derived CDR1 and CDR2 are SQVTM and ANQGSEA. V lost 7 bases and J lost 1; bases outside the gene matches: 10. The CDR3 extends over 17 amino acids. Written as DNA, the CDR3 is TGCAGCGCACTACGACCGGGACTAGCGGGGGCCAAAAACATTCAGTACTTC. Amino acids: CSALRPGLAGAKNIQYF. The complete variable domain, with remaining parts taken from reference TRBV29-1 and TRBJ2-4, reads SAVISQKPSRDICQRGTSLTIQCQVDSQVTMMFWYRQQPGQSLTLIATANQGSEATYESGFVIDKFPISRPNLTFSTLTVSNMSPEDSSIYLCSALRPGLAGAKNIQYFGAGTRLSVL.